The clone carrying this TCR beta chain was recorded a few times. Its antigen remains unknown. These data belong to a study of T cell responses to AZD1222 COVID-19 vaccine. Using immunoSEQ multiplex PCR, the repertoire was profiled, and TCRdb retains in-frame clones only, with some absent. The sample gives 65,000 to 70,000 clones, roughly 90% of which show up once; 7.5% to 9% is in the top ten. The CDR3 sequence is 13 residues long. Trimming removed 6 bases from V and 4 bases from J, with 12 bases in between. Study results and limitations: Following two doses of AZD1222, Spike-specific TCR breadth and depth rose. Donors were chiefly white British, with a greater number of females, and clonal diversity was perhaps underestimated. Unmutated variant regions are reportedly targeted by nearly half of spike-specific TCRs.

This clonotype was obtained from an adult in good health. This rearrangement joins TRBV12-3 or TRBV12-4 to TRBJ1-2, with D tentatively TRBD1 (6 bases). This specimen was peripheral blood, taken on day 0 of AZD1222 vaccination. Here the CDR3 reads CASRFGTIYGYTF. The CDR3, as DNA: TGTGCCAGCAGATTCGGGACAATCTATGGCTACACCTTC.